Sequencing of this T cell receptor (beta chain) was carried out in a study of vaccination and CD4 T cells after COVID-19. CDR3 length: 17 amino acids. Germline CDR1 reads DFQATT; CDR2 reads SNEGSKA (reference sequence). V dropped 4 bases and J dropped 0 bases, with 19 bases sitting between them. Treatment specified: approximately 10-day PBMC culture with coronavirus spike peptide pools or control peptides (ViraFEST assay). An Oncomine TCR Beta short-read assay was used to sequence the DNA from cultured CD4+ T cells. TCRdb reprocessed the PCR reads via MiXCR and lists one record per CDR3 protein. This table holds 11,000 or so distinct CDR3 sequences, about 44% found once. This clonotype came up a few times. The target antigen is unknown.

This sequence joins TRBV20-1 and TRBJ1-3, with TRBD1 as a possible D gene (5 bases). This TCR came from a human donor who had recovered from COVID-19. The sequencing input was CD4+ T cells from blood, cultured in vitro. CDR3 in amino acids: CSAKRARGLNSGNTIYF. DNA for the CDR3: TGCAGTGCTAAAAGAGCTAGGGGACTGAACTCTGGAAACACCATATATTTT.